The present T cell receptor (beta chain) was sequenced within a study of OX40 agonist ivuxolimab in advanced cancers. Study summary: Given to patients was ivuxolimab, an agonistic anti-OX40 (CD134) antibody.

The table came from immunoSEQ multiplex PCR; TCRdb's copy has only in-frame clones and leaves some out. The sample gives more than 25,000 clones, 85% to 95% of which show up once; 9.4% is in the top ten. Per germline, CDR1 SGHTA and CDR2 FQGNSA. Losses at the gene ends were 5 bases for V and 3 bases for J; bases not matched to a gene: 10. This CDR3 has 16 amino acids. The V and J genes are TRBV7-2 and TRBJ2-7; 10 nucleotides match TRBD2. The sequences come from CD4+ or CD8+ T cells sorted from blood, collected in a trial of the OX40 agonist ivuxolimab. The clonotype comes from an adult with an advanced solid tumor such as melanoma, head and neck, liver or kidney cancer. CDR3 sequence (DNA): TGTGCCAGCAGCATATGGACTAGCGGTGTCAACTACGAGCAGTACTTC. Translating it yields CASSIWTSGVNYEQYF.